The 17 T cell receptor beta chains below all came from one sample that was sequenced in a study of T cell responses to AZD1222 COVID-19 vaccine. The data were produced by immunoSEQ multiplex PCR, yet TCRdb's version contains in-frame clones alone and is incomplete. Among about 130,000 clones listed, 90% were seen once. The sequences come from peripheral blood, collected on day 0 of AZD1222 vaccination. These receptor sequences come from an adult in good health.

This clone was detected only once. This rearrangement joins TRBV23-1 to TRBJ1-5; D gene uncertain. TRBV23-1 is known as an ORF, though its function is uncertain. Trimming removed 4 bases at V and 0 bases at J, with 13 bases between. The CDR3 has 16 residues. The CDR3 loop is CASSLIGWVSNQPQHF. The CDR3 DNA sequence: TGCGCCAGCAGTCTCATCGGATGGGTTAGCAATCAGCCCCAGCATTTT.

V and J are TRBV28 and TRBJ2-5, with TRBD1 identical over 11 bases. From germline, CDR1 is MDHEN and CDR2 SYDVKM. This CDR3 contains 15 residues. The trim removed 6 bases at V and 2 bases at J, leaving 5 bases unmatched. In DNA form, the CDR3 reads TGTGCCAGCAGGGGACAGGGGGGGGGACAAGAGACCCAGTACTTC. It codes for CASRGQGGGQETQYF. The complete variable domain, with remaining parts taken from reference TRBV28 and TRBJ2-5, reads DVKVTQSSRYLVKRTGEKVFLECVQDMDHENMFWYRQDPGLGLRLIYFSYDVKMKEKGDIPEGYSVSREKKERFSLILESASTNQTSMYLCASRGQGGGQETQYFGPGTRLLVL.

This clone was observed a handful of times. V gene TRBV29-1 combines with J gene TRBJ1-2; 7 nucleotides match TRBD1. Trimming at V came to 6 bases and at J to 5 bases, leaving 12 bases not matched to a gene. Germline loops: CDR1 SQVTM, CDR2 ANQGSEA. The CDR3 runs to 14 residues. The chain's CDR3 is CSVVPGQTSYGYTF. The CDR3 bases are TGCAGCGTGGTACCGGGACAGACCAGTTATGGCTACACCTTC.

The V gene is TRBV27, the J gene TRBJ1-5, with D hard to call. The CDR3 has 15 residues. Germline CDR1 reads MNHEY; CDR2 reads SMNVEV (reference sequence). V dropped 4 bases and J dropped 6 bases, with 16 bases sitting between them. The CDR3 is CASSSAAFEFQPQHF. As DNA, the CDR3 is TGTGCCAGCAGTTCTGCGGCTTTTGAATTTCAGCCCCAGCATTTT.

This clone appeared a single time. V usage is TRBV5-1 and J usage is TRBJ2-7; D possibly uses TRBD1 or TRBD2 (5 bases each). The V and J ends lost 0 bases and 4 bases respectively, with 11 bases between them. CDR3 length: 14 residues. Germline lookup yields CDR1 SGHRS and CDR2 YFSETQ. The CDR3 DNA is TGCGCCAGCAGCTTGGGGGGGTCCGATTACGAGCAGTACTTC. Its protein is CASSLGGSDYEQYF.

The rearrangement joins TRBV6-1 to TRBJ1-2; D gene unclear. The V end lost 1 base, the J end lost 2 bases, and 5 bases lay between the germline ends. The CDR3 has 13 amino acids. The germline CDR1 and CDR2 sequences are MNHNS and SASEGT. This CDR3 is CASSEDGNYGYTF. The CDR3 bases are TGTGCCAGCAGTGAAGACGGCAACTATGGCTACACCTTC.

The table lists this clone with a few counts. This chain joins TRBV5-8 and TRBJ2-7; TRBD1 aligns across 9 bases. Per germline, CDR1 SGHTS and CDR2 YDEGEE. With V trimmed by 3 bases and J by 5 bases, 9 bases remained unmatched. The length of the CDR3 is 15 residues. The CDR3 nucleotides read TGTGCCAGCAGCTCCCCCGGGACAGGGATCAACGAGCAGTACTTC. Its translation: CASSSPGTGINEQYF. Together with reference TRBV5-8 and TRBJ2-7, the CDR3 gives the full variable domain: EAGVTQSPTHLIKTRGQQATLRCSPISGHTSVYWYQQALGLGLQFLLWYDEGEERNRGNFPPRFSGRQFPNYSSELNVNALELEDSALYLCASSSPGTGINEQYFGPGTRLTVT.

This sequence joins TRBV2 and TRBJ1-2; D perhaps matches TRBD1 (5 bases). V was clipped by 9 bases and J by 1 base, with 15 bases between them. CDR1 SNHLY and CDR2 FYNNEI come from the germline V gene. There are 14 residues in the CDR3. CDR3 nucleotides: TGTGCCAGTGTCCTGACAGATTTTAACTATGGCTACACCTTC. Translation gives CASVLTDFNYGYTF.

The chain is built from TRBV10-3 and TRBJ1-5; D is perhaps TRBD1 (5 bases). V was cut by 2 bases and J by 3 bases, with 11 bases left in between. The germline gives CDR1 ENHRY, CDR2 SYGVKD. This CDR3 has 15 amino acids. The CDR3 is CAISEARGYNQPQHF. For the CDR3, the DNA is TGTGCCATCAGTGAGGCTCGGGGCTACAATCAGCCCCAGCATTTT.

J is TRBJ2-7 and V is TRBV18, with a possible D match to TRBD1 (6 bases). This CDR3 is built from 15 residues. CDR1 is KGHSH and CDR2 is LQKENI in the germline V gene. The germline V and J ends were trimmed by 1 base and 0 bases, with 10 bases remaining between them. The CDR3 sequence is CASSPRGRGSYEQYF. In DNA, the CDR3 is TGTGCCAGCTCACCACGCGGCAGGGGCTCCTACGAGCAGTACTTC. Drawing the rest from reference TRBV18 and TRBJ2-7, the complete variable domain is NAGVMQNPRHLVRRRGQEARLRCSPMKGHSHVYWYRQLPEEGLKFMVYLQKENIIDESGMPKERFSAEFPKEGPSILRIQQVVRGDSAAYFCASSPRGRGSYEQYFGPGTRLTVT.

The chain combines TRBV25-1 with TRBJ2-5; 7 positions match TRBD1. Germline CDR1 reads MGHDK; CDR2 reads SYGVNS. The CDR3 runs to 14 residues. J lost 3 bases, V lost 1 base, and 2 bases had no gene match. For the CDR3, the DNA is TGTGCCAGCAGTGAATCGGGACAGAAAGAGACCCAGTACTTC. Translating it yields CASSESGQKETQYF.

The chain carries TRBV5-5 and TRBJ2-7; unclear D gene. The CDR3 covers 13 residues. Looked up from germline, CDR1 is SGHKS and CDR2 is YYEKEE (reference sequence). The V end was cut by 4 bases, the J end by 2 bases, with 10 bases between. The CDR3 DNA reads TGTGCCAGCAGCATAAACAGTGCCTACGAGCAGTACTTC. Translated: CASSINSAYEQYF.

This sequence joins TRBV27 and TRBJ1-1; D gene uncertain. V dropped 5 bases and J dropped 4 bases, with 14 bases sitting between them. The CDR3 has 14 residues. Germline CDR1 is MNHEY and CDR2 is SMNVEV (reference sequence). The CDR3 DNA is TGTGCCAGCAGTCCCTCCGGGGATGGCACTGAAGCTTTCTTT. This sequence encodes CASSPSGDGTEAFF.

The chain employs TRBV6-2 or TRBV6-3 and TRBJ1-6, with D hard to call. V shed 3 bases and J shed 8 bases, with 11 bases lying between them. CDR1 and CDR2 from the germline V gene are MNHEY and SVGEGT. The CDR3 runs to 14 residues. The CDR3 sequence is CASSYSPDDSPLHF. CDR3 DNA: TGTGCCAGCAGTTATAGCCCGGATGATTCACCCCTCCACTTT.

V gene TRBV19 combines with J gene TRBJ1-6, with TRBD1 matching over 8 bases. With V trimmed by 3 bases and J by 4 bases, 2 bases remained unmatched. There are 15 residues in the CDR3. Germline V CDR1 and CDR2: LNHDA, SQIVND (reference sequence). The CDR3 loop is CASSMGQAYNSPLHF. Here the CDR3 DNA reads TGTGCCAGTAGTATGGGACAGGCATATAATTCACCCCTCCACTTT.

The chain uses TRBV7-8 and TRBJ1-6, with D possibly matching TRBD1 (6 bases). The ends were cut back, 4 bases at V and 5 bases at J, with 9 bases in the middle. This CDR3 region has 14 residues. The germline gives CDR1 SGHVS, CDR2 FQNEAQ. The CDR3 sequence is CASSSYRDNSPLHF. The DNA of the CDR3 is TGTGCCAGCAGCTCATACAGGGATAATTCACCCCTCCACTTT.

The chain uses TRBV4-1 and TRBJ1-1; possibly TRBD1 for D (5 bases). Germline V gene lookup returns CDR1 MGHRA and CDR2 YSYEKL. V was shortened by 1 base and J by 0 bases, with 6 bases between the two germline ends. The CDR3 is 14 amino acids. CDR3 bases: TGCGCCAGCAGCCAAGGACAGTTGAACACTGAAGCTTTCTTT. Translation: CASSQGQLNTEAFF.